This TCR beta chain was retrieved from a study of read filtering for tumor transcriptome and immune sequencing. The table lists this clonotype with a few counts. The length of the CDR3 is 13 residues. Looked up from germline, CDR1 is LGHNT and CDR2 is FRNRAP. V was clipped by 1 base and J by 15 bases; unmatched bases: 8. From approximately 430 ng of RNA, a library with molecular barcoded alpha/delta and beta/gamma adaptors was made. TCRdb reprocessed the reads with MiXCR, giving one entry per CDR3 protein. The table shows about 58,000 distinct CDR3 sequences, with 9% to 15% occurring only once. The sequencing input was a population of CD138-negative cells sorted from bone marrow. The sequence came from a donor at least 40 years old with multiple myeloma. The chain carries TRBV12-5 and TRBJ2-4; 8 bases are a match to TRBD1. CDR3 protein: CASGLEDGTGLYF. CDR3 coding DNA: TGTGCTAGTGGTTTGGAAGATGGGACAGGTCTGTACTTC.